The clone carrying this T cell receptor (beta chain) was recorded only once. Antigen: not known. Ahead of sequencing, the ViraFEST assay grew antigen-specific CD4+ T cells using viral peptide pools. CD4+ T cell isolation took place after approximately 11 days of culture. The person was diagnosed with PCR-confirmed SARS-CoV-2 infection between March and December 2020. Half the medium was swapped for IL-2 medium on days 3 and 7. This sample was included in a study of vaccination effects on CD4 cells after COVID-19. Study-wide background: Each participant was administered two doses of either the BNT162b2 or the mRNA-1273 vaccine.

The assay was immunoSEQ multiplex PCR, and TCRdb's table has in-frame clones only and misses some. The table records over 20,000 clones, roughly four fifths of them present only once. From germline, CDR1 is LGHDT and CDR2 YNNKEL (reference sequence). The CDR3 sequence is 14 residues long. V lost 6 bases, J lost 4 bases, and 14 bases lay in between. The rearrangement uses TRBV3-1 (or the pseudogene TRBV3-2) and TRBJ2-3; D gene ambiguous. Source: CD4+ T cells from PBMCs cultured with a peptide pool, taken before COVID-19 vaccination. This receptor was taken from a human donor who had a prior SARS-CoV-2 infection. The DNA for the CDR3 is TGTGCCAGCAGTCAAACCGGATTGCCAGATACGCAGTATTTT. Translation: CASSQTGLPDTQYF.